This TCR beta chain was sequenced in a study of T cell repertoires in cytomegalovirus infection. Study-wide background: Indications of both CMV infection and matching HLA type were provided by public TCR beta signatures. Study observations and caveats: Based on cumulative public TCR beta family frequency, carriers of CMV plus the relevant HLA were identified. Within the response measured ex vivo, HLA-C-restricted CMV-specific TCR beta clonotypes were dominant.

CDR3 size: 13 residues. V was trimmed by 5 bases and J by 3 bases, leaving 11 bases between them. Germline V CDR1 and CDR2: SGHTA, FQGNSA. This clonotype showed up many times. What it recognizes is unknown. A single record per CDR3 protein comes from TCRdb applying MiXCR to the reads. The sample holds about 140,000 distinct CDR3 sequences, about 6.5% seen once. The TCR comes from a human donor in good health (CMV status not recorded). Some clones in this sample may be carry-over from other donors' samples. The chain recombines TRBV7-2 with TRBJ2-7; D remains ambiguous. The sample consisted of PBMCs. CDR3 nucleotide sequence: TGTGCCAGCAGCCCCCCGGCGAACTACGAGCAGTACTTC. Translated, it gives CASSPPANYEQYF.